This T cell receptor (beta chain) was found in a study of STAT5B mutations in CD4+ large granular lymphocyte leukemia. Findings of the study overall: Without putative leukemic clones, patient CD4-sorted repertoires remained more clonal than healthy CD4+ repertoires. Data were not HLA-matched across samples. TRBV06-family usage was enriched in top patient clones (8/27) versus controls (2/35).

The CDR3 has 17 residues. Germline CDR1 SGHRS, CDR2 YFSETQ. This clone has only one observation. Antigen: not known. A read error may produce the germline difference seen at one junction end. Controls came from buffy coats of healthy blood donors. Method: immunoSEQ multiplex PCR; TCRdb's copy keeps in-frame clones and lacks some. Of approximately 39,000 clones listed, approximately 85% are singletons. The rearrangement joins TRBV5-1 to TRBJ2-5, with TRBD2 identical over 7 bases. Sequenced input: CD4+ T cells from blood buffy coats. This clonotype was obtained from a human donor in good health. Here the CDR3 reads CASNLGGSNPYQETQYF. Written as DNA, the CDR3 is TGCGCCAGCAACTTGGGGGGGTCCAACCCGTACCAAGAGACCCAGTACTTC.